The 3 T cell receptor beta chains reported below all come from one sample, sequenced in a study of T-cell reconstitution after alpha-beta-depleted transplantation in children. A library of TCRbeta sequences, prepared with unique molecular identifiers, was generated. TCRdb itself ran the PCR reads through MiXCR, one entry per CDR3 protein. The sample holds about 280,000 distinct CDR3 sequences, 11% seen once. The sequenced sample was peripheral blood, obtained 180 days after TCRalphabeta/CD19-depleted stem cell transplant. The origin of the receptors is a male patient between 2 and 10 years old who had a stem cell transplant for chronic granulomatous disease, so the T cells may come from the graft donor.

Ten or more counts support this clonotype. This chain joins TRBV6-1 and TRBJ2-1; TRBD2 matches 14 bases. CDR1 MNHNS and CDR2 SASEGT come from the germline V gene. This CDR3 spans 15 amino acids. Trimming removed 5 bases from V and 9 bases from J; junction bases left unmatched: 6. The CDR3 region has the DNA TGTGCCAGCAGTAAGACTAGCGGGAGGGCCGGTGAGCAGTTCTTC. Translating gives CASSKTSGRAGEQFF.

This clonotype was seen repeatedly, ten times or more. This chain joins TRBV7-3 and TRBJ2-5; no firm D call. The CDR3 extends over 15 amino acids. Trimming cost V 0 bases and J 5 bases, with 13 bases left between them. CDR1 and CDR2 (germline): SGHTA, FQGTGA. CDR3 sequence: CASSLTSRLGETQYF. DNA for the CDR3: TGTGCCAGCAGCTTAACGTCCCGGTTGGGGGAGACCCAGTACTTC. Full variable domain (missing parts from reference TRBV7-3 and TRBJ2-5): GAGVSQTPSNKVTEKGKYVELRCDPISGHTALYWYRQSLGQGPEFLIYFQGTGAADDSGLPNDRFFAVRPEGSVSTLKIQRTERGDSAVYLCASSLTSRLGETQYFGPGTRLLVL.

With regard to this clonotype: This clone may be a read error of a much larger clone one base away. The chain is built from TRBV12-3 or TRBV12-4 and TRBJ2-7; 8 bases align to TRBD2. V was clipped by 4 bases and J by 6 bases; unmatched bases: 11. This CDR3 spans 15 amino acids. CDR3 coding DNA: TGTGCCAGCAGTTGGCAGCGGGAGCCCCCCTGCGAGCAGTACTTC. Translating it yields CASSWQREPPCEQYF.